This TCR beta chain is drawn from a study of cytomegalovirus exposure and HLA in healthy donors. Study findings and constraints: Overall, roughly 160 TCR beta chains were annotated as cytomegalovirus-associated. In vitro checks showed that a few CMV-associated chains really do target CMV antigens.

Regarding this clone: What it recognizes is unknown.

V gave up 3 bases and J gave up 3 bases, with 12 bases separating them. The CDR3 length is 15 residues. In germline, CDR1 is LNHDA, CDR2 SQIVND (reference sequence). Clones were sequenced by immunoSEQ multiplex PCR, and TCRdb holds only the in-frame ones, with some missing. The sample gives fewer than 150,000 clones, 88% of which show up once; about 1.7% is in the top ten. The sequencing sample was made of PBMCs. This clonotype originated in a young man in good health and CMV-seronegative. The chain recombines TRBV19 with TRBJ1-5; D is perhaps TRBD1 (5 bases). CDR3 amino acids: CASSIRDSLNQPQHF. As DNA, the CDR3 is TGTGCCAGTAGTATCAGGGATAGCCTCAATCAGCCCCAGCATTTT.